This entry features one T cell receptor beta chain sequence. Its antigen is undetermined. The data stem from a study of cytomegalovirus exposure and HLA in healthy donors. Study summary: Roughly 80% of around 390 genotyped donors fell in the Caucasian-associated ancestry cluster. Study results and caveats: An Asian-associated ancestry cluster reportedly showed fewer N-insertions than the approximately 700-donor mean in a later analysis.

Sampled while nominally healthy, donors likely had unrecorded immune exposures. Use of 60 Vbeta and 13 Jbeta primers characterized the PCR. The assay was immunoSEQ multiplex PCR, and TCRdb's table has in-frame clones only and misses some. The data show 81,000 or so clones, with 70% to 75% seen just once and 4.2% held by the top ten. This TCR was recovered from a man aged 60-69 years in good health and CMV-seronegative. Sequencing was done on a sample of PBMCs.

The CDR3 bases are TGTGCCAGCACCCCGGGGGGAACAGGGTTCTACGAGCAGTACTTC. This codes for CASTPGGTGFYEQYF. The chain combines TRBV6-5 with TRBJ2-7; TRBD2 might be the D (7 bases). The CDR3 runs to 15 residues. Germline values: CDR1 MNHEY, CDR2 SVGAGI. The V gene lost 7 bases and the J gene lost 3 bases, with 19 bases spanning the gap.